This is a list of T cell receptor beta chains from one sample in a study of cytomegalovirus exposure and HLA in healthy donors. Here immunoSEQ multiplex PCR was the method, and the copy in TCRdb shows in-frame clones only, minus some. The specimen's table records more than 50,000 clones. Sequenced sample: PBMCs. Receptor source: a man between 18 and 29 years old in good health and CMV-seropositive. The CDR3 runs from the conserved cysteine through the conserved F or W. The D gene is left open where the match is weak.

V	J	D	CDR3	DNA
TRBV12-1	TRBJ1-1	NA	CASSSGQGNTEAFF	TGTGCCAGCAGCTCGGGACAGGGGAACACTGAAGCTTTCTTT
TRBV6-5	TRBJ2-3	NA	CASSYSRLRRADTQYF	TGTGCCAGCAGTTACTCGAGGTTGAGGCGTGCAGATACGCAGTATTTT
TRBV27	TRBJ2-7	TRBD1	CASSSLPRGRQDEQYF	TGTGCCAGCAGTTCCCTCCCCAGGGGGCGTCAGGACGAGCAGTACTTC
TRBV30	TRBJ1-1	NA	CAWSIMNTEAFF	TGTGCCTGGAGTATAATGAACACTGAAGCTTTCTTT
TRBV15	TRBJ2-2	TRBD2	CATSREAGGPGELFF	TGTGCCACCAGCAGAGAAGCGGGAGGCCCCGGGGAGCTGTTTTTT
TRBV5-1	TRBJ1-1	NA	CASGRDLGTNTEAFF	TGCGCCAGCGGCCGGGACTTGGGCACGAACACTGAAGCTTTCTTT
TRBV11-2	TRBJ2-3	NA	CASSLEVTSGTQYF	TGTGCCAGCAGCTTAGAGGTCACATCGGGTACGCAGTATTTT
TRBV27	TRBJ2-7	TRBD2	CASRLGASGIYEQYF	TGTGCCAGCAGGCTCGGGGCTAGCGGGATCTACGAGCAGTACTTC
TRBV5-1	TRBJ2-5	NA	CASSLGTRSQTQYF	TGCGCCAGCAGCTTGGGGACTCGCTCCCAGACCCAGTACTTC
TRBV28	TRBJ2-1	TRBD2	CASSIPGTSFNEQFF	TGTGCCAGCAGTATCCCCGGGACTAGCTTCAATGAGCAGTTCTTC
TRBV25-1	TRBJ2-1	NA	CASSEDGRGGDNEQFF	TGTGCCAGCAGTGAAGATGGAAGGGGCGGCGACAATGAGCAGTTCTTC
TRBV5-6	TRBJ1-2	TRBD1	CASSLGQDSYGYTF	TGTGCCAGCAGCCTCGGACAGGACTCCTATGGCTACACCTTC
TRBV27	TRBJ2-5	TRBD2	CASRNIAGGPEQYF	TGTGCCAGCAGAAACATAGCGGGAGGACCGGAGCAGTACTTC
TRBV11-2	TRBJ2-1	NA	CASSLGVTGDNEQFF	TGTGCCAGCAGCTTAGGGGTGACAGGAGACAATGAGCAGTTCTTC
TRBV28	TRBJ1-5	TRBD1	CASRPTRDRDWQPQHF	TGTGCCAGCAGACCAACCCGGGACAGGGACTGGCAGCCCCAGCATTTT
TRBV10-3	TRBJ2-1	NA	CASREAGQEFF	TGTGCCAGCAGGGAGGCAGGGCAAGAGTTCTTC
TRBV28	TRBJ1-2	NA	CASSPPQGWNGYTF	TGTGCCAGCAGCCCCCCTCAGGGTTGGAATGGCTACACCTTC
TRBV27	TRBJ2-1	NA	CASMSLASYNEQFF	TGTGCCAGCATGTCCCTAGCGAGCTACAATGAGCAGTTCTTC
TRBV27	TRBJ1-1	TRBD1	CASSLVVTGGLTEAFF	TGTGCCAGCAGTTTAGTCGTCACAGGGGGATTGACTGAAGCTTTCTTT
TRBV6-1	TRBJ2-5	NA	CASSETSKETQYF	TGTGCCAGCAGTGAAACGTCTAAAGAGACCCAGTACTTC
TRBV6-5	TRBJ2-1	NA	CASSYLESTVNEQFF	TGTGCCAGCAGTTACCTAGAATCAACTGTCAATGAGCAGTTCTTC
TRBV10-2	TRBJ1-3	NA	CASSVSAFSGNTIYF	TGCGCCAGCAGTGTGTCAGCTTTCTCTGGAAACACCATATATTTT
TRBV6-1	TRBJ1-1	NA	CASSVVVTRATEAFF	TGTGCCAGCAGTGTGGTCGTAACCAGGGCCACTGAAGCTTTCTTT
TRBV6-1	TRBJ2-3	NA	CASSDAGPQDTQYF	TGTGCCAGCAGTGACGCAGGGCCGCAAGATACGCAGTATTTT
TRBV27	TRBJ1-1	TRBD1	CASSLLGTGANTEAFF	TGTGCCAGCAGTTTACTCGGGACAGGAGCGAACACTGAAGCTTTCTTT
TRBV28	TRBJ1-1	NA	CASTLRGVGAFF	TGTGCCAGCACCCTCCGGGGAGTTGGGGCTTTCTTT
TRBV5-1	TRBJ2-4	NA	CASSLGGDIQYF	TGCGCCAGCAGCTTGGGGGGGGACATTCAGTACTTC
TRBV11-3	TRBJ2-2	TRBD2	CASKPGAGEAPGELFF	TGTGCCAGCAAACCTGGGGCGGGAGAGGCCCCCGGGGAGCTGTTTTTT
TRBV7-9	TRBJ2-5	TRBD1	CASRDSVTGRPETQYF	TGTGCCAGCAGAGATAGCGTGACAGGGCGTCCGGAGACCCAGTACTTC
TRBV27	TRBJ1-5	NA	CASSRGNQPQHF	TGTGCCAGCAGCAGGGGTAATCAGCCCCAGCATTTT
TRBV23-1	TRBJ1-1	NA	CASTRGREGGAFF	TGCGCCAGCACCAGAGGAAGGGAGGGTGGAGCTTTCTTT
TRBV30	TRBJ2-7	TRBD1	CASTRDSRTYEQYF	TGTGCCTCCACCCGGGACAGCCGAACCTACGAGCAGTACTTC
TRBV5-1	TRBJ2-7	NA	CAGSLGGTYEQYF	TGCGCCGGCAGCTTGGGCGGGACTTACGAGCAGTACTTC
TRBV5-1	TRBJ1-1	NA	CASSRGGTNTEAFF	TGCGCCAGCAGCCGCGGTGGGACAAACACTGAAGCTTTCTTT
TRBV4-1	TRBJ2-7	NA	CASRPRLTEYEQYF	TGCGCCAGCAGACCCCGATTGACAGAGTACGAGCAGTACTTC
TRBV30	TRBJ1-3	NA	CAWKQGGTGNTIYF	TGTGCCTGGAAACAGGGAGGGACTGGAAACACCATATATTTT
TRBV10-3	TRBJ1-1	TRBD1	CAINDRGRTEAFF	TGTGCCATCAACGACAGGGGGAGAACTGAAGCTTTCTTT
TRBV15	TRBJ2-5	TRBD2	CATSRDRASGLQETQYF	TGTGCCACCAGCAGAGATCGAGCTAGCGGGCTTCAAGAGACCCAGTACTTC
TRBV2	TRBJ1-3	NA	CASSKQGGGSGNTIYF	TGTGCCAGCAGTAAACAGGGAGGGGGCTCTGGAAACACCATATATTTT
TRBV7-9	TRBJ1-1	NA	CASSSYRVGGIEAFF	TGTGCCAGCAGCTCATACAGGGTTGGGGGAATTGAAGCTTTCTTT
TRBV6-5	TRBJ2-1	TRBD2	CASSWREGGNEQFF	TGTGCCAGCAGTTGGCGGGAGGGTGGCAATGAGCAGTTCTTC
TRBV6-6	TRBJ2-6	NA	CASTQSSGANVLTF	TGTGCCAGCACCCAGTCCTCTGGGGCCAACGTCCTGACTTTC
TRBV19	TRBJ2-3	TRBD2	CASSIDIRRENTDTQYF	TGTGCCAGTAGTATAGATATAAGGCGGGAGAACACAGATACGCAGTATTTT
TRBV9	TRBJ2-1	NA	CASSVEWEAHNEQFF	TGTGCCAGCAGCGTAGAGTGGGAGGCTCACAATGAGCAGTTCTTC
TRBV4-1	TRBJ1-5	NA	CASSQEETGQNQPQHF	TGCGCCAGCAGCCAAGAGGAGACAGGCCAGAATCAGCCCCAGCATTTT